Listed below are T cell receptor beta chains from one sample, sequenced in a study of blood T cell repertoires in COVID-19. The table came from immunoSEQ multiplex PCR; TCRdb's copy has only in-frame clones and leaves some out. The sample contains some 270,000 clones, nearly 90% of which appear only once. The sequencing input was peripheral blood. Receptors were obtained from a woman aged 55-70 years with COVID-19, enrolled during active disease. Both conserved end residues are trimmed from each CDR3.

v_gene,CDR3aa
TRBV6-2/TRBV6-3,ASSYSQTGIFYTEAF
TRBV18,ASSPLESNQPQH
TRBV15,ATSRGGVSYNEQF
TRBV3-1/TRBV3-2,ASSQDRTNEKLF
TRBV5-4,ASSLVSGLAF
TRBV11-1,ASRAKEATNEKLF
TRBV4-3,ASSREGRATNEKLF
TRBV7-2,ASSPIGGTSTDTQY
TRBV7-2,ASSPPGQMLNTEAF
TRBV5-6,ASSVGTGAIYGYT